In this sample, the clone carrying this T cell receptor (beta chain) turned up a few times. The sample originates from a study of T cells in Graves' hyperthyroidism and ophthalmopathy. This CDR3 contains 16 residues. CDR1 is SGHDN and CDR2 is FVKESK in the germline V gene. V shed 0 bases, J shed 3 bases, and the junction held 6 bases outside the gene matches. There were TCR beta CDR3 regions amplified from RNA transcripts. First-round RT-PCR of the TCR CDR3 relied on the HTBI primer set. TCRdb reanalysed the multiplex PCR reads using MiXCR and keeps one entry per CDR3 protein. In the table there are hundreds of thousands of distinct CDR3 sequences, around 22% of which are singletons.

This chain connects TRBV14 to TRBJ1-1, with 8 bases matching TRBD1. The sequence was obtained from a man aged 25-40 years with Graves' ophthalmopathy. The sample consisted of blood. The CDR3 DNA follows: TGTGCCAGCAGCCAAGATTGGGGACAGGTTTACACTGAAGCTTTCTTT. It translates to CASSQDWGQVYTEAFF.